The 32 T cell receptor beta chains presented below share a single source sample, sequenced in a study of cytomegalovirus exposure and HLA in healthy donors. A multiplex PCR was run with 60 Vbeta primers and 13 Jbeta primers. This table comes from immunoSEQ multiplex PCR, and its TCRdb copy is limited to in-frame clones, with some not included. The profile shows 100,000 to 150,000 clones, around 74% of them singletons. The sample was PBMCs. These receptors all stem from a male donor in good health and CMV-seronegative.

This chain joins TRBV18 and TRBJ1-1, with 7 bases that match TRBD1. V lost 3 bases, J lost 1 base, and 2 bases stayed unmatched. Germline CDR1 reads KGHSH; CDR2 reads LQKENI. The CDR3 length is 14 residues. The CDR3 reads CASSPGQQNTEAFF. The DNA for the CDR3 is TGTGCCAGCTCACCGGGACAGCAGAACACTGAAGCTTTCTTT.

In DNA form, the CDR3 reads TGTGCCAGCAGTCGAGGGCTAGGGACTGAAGCTTTCTTT. This codes for CASSRGLGTEAFF. This chain links TRBV5-5 with TRBJ1-1; D gene uncertain. Deletions cut 5 bases from V and 5 bases from J, with 13 bases between. The CDR3 is made up of 13 amino acids. Germline loops: CDR1 SGHKS, CDR2 YYEKEE (reference sequence).

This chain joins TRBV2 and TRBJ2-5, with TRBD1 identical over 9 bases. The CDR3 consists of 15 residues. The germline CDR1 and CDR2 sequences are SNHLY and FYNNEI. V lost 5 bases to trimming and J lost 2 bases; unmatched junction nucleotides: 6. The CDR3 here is CASSQAGTGQETQYF. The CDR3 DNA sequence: TGTGCCAGCAGTCAGGCCGGGACAGGGCAAGAGACCCAGTACTTC.

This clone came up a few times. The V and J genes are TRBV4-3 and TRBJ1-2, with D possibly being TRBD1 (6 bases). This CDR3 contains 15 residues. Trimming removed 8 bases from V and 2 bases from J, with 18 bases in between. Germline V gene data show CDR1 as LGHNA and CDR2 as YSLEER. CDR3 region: CASRKTTGANYGYTF. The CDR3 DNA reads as TGCGCCAGCCGTAAAACGACAGGAGCAAACTATGGCTACACCTTC.

The CDR3 nucleotides are TGTGCCTGGAGTGTAGGAGAGGGGGGGGCAGGTCAGCCCCAGCATTTT. Amino acid sequence: CAWSVGEGGAGQPQHF. The rearrangement links TRBV30 to TRBJ1-5; a weak D match, TRBD1 (6 bases). This CDR3 spans 16 amino acids. V was clipped by 0 bases and J by 6 bases, with 18 bases between them. Per the germline V gene, CDR1 is GTSNPN and CDR2 is SVGIG (reference sequence).

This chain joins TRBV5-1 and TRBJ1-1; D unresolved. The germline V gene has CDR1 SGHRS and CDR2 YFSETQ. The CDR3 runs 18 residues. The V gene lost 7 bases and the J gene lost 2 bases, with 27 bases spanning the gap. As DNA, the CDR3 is TGCGCCAGCTCGGGAGGGCCGACCTTATGGGTAGAAAACACTGAAGCTTTCTTT. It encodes CASSGGPTLWVENTEAFF.

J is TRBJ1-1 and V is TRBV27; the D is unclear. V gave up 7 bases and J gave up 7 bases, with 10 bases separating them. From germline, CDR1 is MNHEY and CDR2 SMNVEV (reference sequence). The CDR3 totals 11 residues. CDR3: CASNRGLEAFF. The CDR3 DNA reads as TGTGCCAGCAACCGAGGCCTTGAAGCTTTCTTT.

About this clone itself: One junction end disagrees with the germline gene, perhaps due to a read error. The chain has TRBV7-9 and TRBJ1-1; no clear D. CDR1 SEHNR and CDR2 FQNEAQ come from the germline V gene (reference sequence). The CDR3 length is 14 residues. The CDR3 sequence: CSSSSGDSNGGAFF. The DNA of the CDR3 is TGTTCCAGCAGCTCGGGCGACTCTAATGGAGGAGCTTTCTTT.

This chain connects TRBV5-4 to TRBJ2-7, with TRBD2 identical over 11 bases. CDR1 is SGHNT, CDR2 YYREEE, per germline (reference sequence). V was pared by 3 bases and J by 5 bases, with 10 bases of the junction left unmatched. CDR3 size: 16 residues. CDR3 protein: CASSSGLAVRTNEQYF. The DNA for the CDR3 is TGTGCCAGCAGCTCGGGACTAGCGGTCCGAACCAACGAGCAGTACTTC. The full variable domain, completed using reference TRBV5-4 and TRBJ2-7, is ETGVTQSPTHLIKTRGQQVTLRCSSQSGHNTVSWYQQALGQGPQFIFQYYREEENGRGNFPPRFSGLQFPNYSSELNVNALELDDSALYLCASSSGLAVRTNEQYFGPGTRLTVT.

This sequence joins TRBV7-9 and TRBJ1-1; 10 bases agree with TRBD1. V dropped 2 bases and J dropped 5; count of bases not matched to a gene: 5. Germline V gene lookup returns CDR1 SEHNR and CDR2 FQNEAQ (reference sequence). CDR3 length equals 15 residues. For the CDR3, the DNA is TGTGCCAGCAGCTTATCGGGACAGGGGACGACTGAAGCTTTCTTT. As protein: CASSLSGQGTTEAFF.

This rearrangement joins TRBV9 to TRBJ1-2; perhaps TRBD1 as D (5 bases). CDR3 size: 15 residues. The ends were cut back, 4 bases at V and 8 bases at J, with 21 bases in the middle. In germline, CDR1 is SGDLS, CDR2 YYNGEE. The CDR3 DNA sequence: TGTGCCAGCAGCCCCAATGCCCGGGGGGTAGACGGCTACACCTTC. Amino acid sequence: CASSPNARGVDGYTF.

This CDR3 is CASSLREVAGNEQFF. The CDR3 DNA reads TGTGCCAGCTCACTCAGGGAGGTAGCGGGAAATGAGCAGTTCTTC. V is TRBV18 and J is TRBJ2-1; 8 bases are a match to TRBD2. Germline CDR1 is KGHSH and CDR2 is LQKENI. V shed 4 bases and J 7 bases; nucleotides not matched to a gene: 9. CDR3 length: 15 residues. The complete variable domain, with remaining parts taken from reference TRBV18 and TRBJ2-1, reads NAGVMQNPRHLVRRRGQEARLRCSPMKGHSHVYWYRQLPEEGLKFMVYLQKENIIDESGMPKERFSAEFPKEGPSILRIQQVVRGDSAAYFCASSLREVAGNEQFFGPGTRLTVL.

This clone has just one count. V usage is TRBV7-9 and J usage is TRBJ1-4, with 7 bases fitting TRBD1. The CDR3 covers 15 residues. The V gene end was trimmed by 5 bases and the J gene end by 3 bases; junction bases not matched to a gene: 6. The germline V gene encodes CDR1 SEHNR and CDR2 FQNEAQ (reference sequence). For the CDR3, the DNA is TGTGCCAGCAGCGATACGACAGGGTCTAATGAAAAACTGTTTTTT. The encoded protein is CASSDTTGSNEKLFF.

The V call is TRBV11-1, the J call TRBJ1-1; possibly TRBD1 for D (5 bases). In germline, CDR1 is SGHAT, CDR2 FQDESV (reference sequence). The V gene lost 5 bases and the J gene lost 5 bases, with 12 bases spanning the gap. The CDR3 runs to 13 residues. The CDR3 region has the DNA TGTGCCAGCAGCCAAGGACATGGGACTGAAGCTTTCTTT. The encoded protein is CASSQGHGTEAFF.

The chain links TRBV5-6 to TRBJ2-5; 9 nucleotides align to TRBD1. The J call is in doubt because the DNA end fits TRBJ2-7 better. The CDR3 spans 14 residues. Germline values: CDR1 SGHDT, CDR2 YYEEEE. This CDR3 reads CASSSGTGPYEQYF. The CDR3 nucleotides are TGTGCCAGCAGCTCCGGGACAGGGCCCTACGAGCAGTACTTC.

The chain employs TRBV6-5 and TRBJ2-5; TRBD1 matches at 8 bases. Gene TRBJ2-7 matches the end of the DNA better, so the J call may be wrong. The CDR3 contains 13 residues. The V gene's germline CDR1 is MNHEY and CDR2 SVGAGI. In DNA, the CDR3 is TGTGCCAGCAGGGCGGACAGGGTATCCGAGCAGTACTTC. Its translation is CASRADRVSEQYF.

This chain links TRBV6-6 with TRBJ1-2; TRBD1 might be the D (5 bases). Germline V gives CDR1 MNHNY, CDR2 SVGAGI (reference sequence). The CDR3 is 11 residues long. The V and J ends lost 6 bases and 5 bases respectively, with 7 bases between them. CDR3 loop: CASRDSYGYTF. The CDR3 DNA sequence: TGTGCCAGCAGAGACAGTTATGGCTACACCTTC.

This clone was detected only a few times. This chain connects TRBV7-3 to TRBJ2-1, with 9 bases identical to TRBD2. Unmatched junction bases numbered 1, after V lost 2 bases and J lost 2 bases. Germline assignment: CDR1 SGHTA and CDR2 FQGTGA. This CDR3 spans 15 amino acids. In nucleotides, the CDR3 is TGTGCCAGCAGCTTAGCGGGGGGGACCTACAATGAGCAGTTCTTC. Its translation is CASSLAGGTYNEQFF.

The CDR3 DNA is TGTGCCATCGGGGGACTAGCGGAGAATTTTCGGGAGCAGTACTTC. Translated: CAIGGLAENFREQYF. V is TRBV10-3 and J is TRBJ2-7; 11 positions match TRBD2. CDR1 and CDR2 from the germline V gene are ENHRY and SYGVKD. The CDR3 runs to 15 residues. V lost 8 bases and J lost 7; bases outside the gene matches: 13.

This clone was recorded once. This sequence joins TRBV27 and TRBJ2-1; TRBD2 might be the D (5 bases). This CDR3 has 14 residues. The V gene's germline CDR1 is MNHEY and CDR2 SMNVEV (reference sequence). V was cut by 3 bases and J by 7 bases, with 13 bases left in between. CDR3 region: CASSFEEDGNEQFF. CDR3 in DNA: TGTGCCAGCAGTTTTGAGGAGGATGGGAATGAGCAGTTCTTC.

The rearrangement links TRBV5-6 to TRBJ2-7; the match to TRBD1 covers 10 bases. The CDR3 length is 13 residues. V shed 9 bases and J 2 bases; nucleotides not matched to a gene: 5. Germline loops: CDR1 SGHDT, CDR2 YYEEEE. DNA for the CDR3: TGTGCCACCCAAGGACAGGGGGCCTACGAGCAGTACTTC. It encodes CATQGQGAYEQYF.

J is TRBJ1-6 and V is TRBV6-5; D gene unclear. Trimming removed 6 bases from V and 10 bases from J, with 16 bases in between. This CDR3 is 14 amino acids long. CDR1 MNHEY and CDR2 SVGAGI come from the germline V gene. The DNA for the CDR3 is TGTGCCAGCAGCCCCATGAGGGCGCGATCACCCCTCCACTTT. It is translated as CASSPMRARSPLHF.

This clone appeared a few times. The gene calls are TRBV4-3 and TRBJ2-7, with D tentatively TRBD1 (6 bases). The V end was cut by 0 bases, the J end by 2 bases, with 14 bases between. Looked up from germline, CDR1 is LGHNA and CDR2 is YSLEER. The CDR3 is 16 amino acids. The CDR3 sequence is CASSQDDTGNPYEQYF. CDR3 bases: TGCGCCAGCAGCCAAGATGACACAGGGAACCCCTACGAGCAGTACTTC.

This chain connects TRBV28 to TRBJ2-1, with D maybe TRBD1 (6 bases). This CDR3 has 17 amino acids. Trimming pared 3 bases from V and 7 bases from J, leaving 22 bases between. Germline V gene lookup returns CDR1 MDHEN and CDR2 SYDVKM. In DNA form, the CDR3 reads TGTGCCAGCAGTTTCATCAGAACAGGGTTCGTCGCGAATGAGCAGTTCTTC. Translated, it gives CASSFIRTGFVANEQFF. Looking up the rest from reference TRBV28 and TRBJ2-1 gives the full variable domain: DVKVTQSSRYLVKRTGEKVFLECVQDMDHENMFWYRQDPGLGLRLIYFSYDVKMKEKGDIPEGYSVSREKKERFSLILESASTNQTSMYLCASSFIRTGFVANEQFFGPGTRLTVL.

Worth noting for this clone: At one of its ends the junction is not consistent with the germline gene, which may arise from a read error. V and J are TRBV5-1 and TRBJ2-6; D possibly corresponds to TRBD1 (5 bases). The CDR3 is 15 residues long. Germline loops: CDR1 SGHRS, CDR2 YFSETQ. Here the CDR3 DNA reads TGCGCCAGCAGCCCGTATGACCCTGGGGCCAACGCCCTGACTTTC. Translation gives CASSPYDPGANALTF.

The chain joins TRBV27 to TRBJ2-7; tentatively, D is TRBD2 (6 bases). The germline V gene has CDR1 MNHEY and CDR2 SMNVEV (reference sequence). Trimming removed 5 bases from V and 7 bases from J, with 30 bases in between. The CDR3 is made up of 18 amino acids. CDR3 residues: CASSNIFPSANSDSEQYF. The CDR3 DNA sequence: TGTGCCAGCAGTAATATTTTTCCTAGCGCGAATTCCGACTCAGAGCAGTACTTC.

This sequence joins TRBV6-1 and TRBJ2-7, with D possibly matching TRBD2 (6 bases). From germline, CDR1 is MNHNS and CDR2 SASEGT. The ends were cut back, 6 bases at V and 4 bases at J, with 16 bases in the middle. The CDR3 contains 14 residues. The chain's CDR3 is CASSPTRGRYEQYF. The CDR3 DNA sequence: TGTGCCAGCAGCCCCACGCGGGGAAGATACGAGCAGTACTTC.

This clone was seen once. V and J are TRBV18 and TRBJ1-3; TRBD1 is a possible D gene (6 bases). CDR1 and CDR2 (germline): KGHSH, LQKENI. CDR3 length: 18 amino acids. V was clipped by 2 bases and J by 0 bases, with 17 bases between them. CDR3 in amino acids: CASSPVPQGRDSGNTIYF. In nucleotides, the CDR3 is TGTGCCAGCTCACCAGTACCACAGGGTAGAGACTCTGGAAACACCATATATTTT. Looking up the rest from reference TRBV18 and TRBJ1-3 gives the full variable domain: NAGVMQNPRHLVRRRGQEARLRCSPMKGHSHVYWYRQLPEEGLKFMVYLQKENIIDESGMPKERFSAEFPKEGPSILRIQQVVRGDSAAYFCASSPVPQGRDSGNTIYFGEGSWLTVV.

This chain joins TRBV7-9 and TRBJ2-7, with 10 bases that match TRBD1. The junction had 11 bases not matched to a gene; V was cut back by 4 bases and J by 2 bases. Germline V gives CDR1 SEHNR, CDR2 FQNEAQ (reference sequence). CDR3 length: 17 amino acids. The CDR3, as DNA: TGTGCCAGCAGCTCCCCGGGACAGGGGATTACGACCTACGAGCAGTACTTC. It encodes CASSSPGQGITTYEQYF.

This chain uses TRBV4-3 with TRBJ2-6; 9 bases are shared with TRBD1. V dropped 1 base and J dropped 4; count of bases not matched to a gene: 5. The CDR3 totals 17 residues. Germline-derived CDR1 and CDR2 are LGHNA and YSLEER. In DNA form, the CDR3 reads TGCGCCAGCAGCCAAGCACAGGGGGCACTAGGGGCCAACGTCCTGACTTTC. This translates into CASSQAQGALGANVLTF.

The chain's CDR3 is CASSPGTVNTEAFF. The DNA for the CDR3 is TGTGCCAGCTCCCCCGGGACAGTGAACACTGAAGCTTTCTTT. The chain links TRBV18 to TRBJ1-1; 7 nucleotides match TRBD1. The junction had 4 bases not matched to a gene; V was cut back by 6 bases and J by 0 bases. The germline gives CDR1 KGHSH, CDR2 LQKENI. CDR3 length: 14 amino acids.

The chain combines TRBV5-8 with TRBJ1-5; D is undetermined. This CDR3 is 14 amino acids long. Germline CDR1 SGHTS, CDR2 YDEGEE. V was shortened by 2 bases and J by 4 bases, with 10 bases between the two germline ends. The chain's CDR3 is CASSLVGVNQPQHF. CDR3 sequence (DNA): TGTGCCAGCAGCTTAGTCGGAGTTAATCAGCCCCAGCATTTT.